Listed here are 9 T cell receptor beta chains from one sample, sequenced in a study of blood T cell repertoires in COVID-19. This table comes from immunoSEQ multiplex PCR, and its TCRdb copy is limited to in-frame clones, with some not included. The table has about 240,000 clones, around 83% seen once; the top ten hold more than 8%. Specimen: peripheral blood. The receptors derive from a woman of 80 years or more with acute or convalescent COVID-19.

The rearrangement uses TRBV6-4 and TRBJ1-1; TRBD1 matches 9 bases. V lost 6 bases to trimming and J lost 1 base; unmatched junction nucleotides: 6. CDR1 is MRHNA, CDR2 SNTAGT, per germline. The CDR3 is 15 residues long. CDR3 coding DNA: TGTGCCAGCAGAATCCGGGACAGGGCGAACACTGAAGCTTTCTTT. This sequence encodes CASRIRDRANTEAFF.

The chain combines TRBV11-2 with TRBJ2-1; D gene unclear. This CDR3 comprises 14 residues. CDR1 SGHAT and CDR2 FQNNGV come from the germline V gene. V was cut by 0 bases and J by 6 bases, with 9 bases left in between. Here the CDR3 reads CASSLDPGSNEQFF. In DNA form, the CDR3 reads TGTGCCAGCAGCTTAGATCCGGGTTCCAATGAGCAGTTCTTC.

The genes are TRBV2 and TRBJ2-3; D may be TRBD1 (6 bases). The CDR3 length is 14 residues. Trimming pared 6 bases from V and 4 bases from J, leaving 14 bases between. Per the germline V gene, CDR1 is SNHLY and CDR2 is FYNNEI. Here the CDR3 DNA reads TGTGCCAGCAGATGGACAGCCCAACCAGATACGCAGTATTTT. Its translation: CASRWTAQPDTQYF.

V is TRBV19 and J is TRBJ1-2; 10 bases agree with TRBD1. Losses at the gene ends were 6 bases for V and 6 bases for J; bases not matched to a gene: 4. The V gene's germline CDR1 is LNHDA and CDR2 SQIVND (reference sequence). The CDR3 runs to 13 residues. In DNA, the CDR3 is TGTGCCAGTAGCCTGGACAGGGGGGATGGCTACACCTTC. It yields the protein CASSLDRGDGYTF.

The CDR3 coding sequence is TGTGCCAGTAGTACCCTTAGACAGGGTACTGAAGCTTTCTTT. Protein product: CASSTLRQGTEAFF. The chain carries TRBV19 and TRBJ1-1, with TRBD1 matching 7 bases. The ends lost 4 bases at V and 5 bases at J; junction bases unmatched: 7. The CDR3 is made up of 14 amino acids. Germline values: CDR1 LNHDA, CDR2 SQIVND (reference sequence). Full variable domain (remainder filled in from reference TRBV19 and TRBJ1-1): DGGITQSPKYLFRKEGQNVTLSCEQNLNHDAMYWYRQDPGQGLRLIYYSQIVNDFQKGDIAEGYSVSREKKESFPLTVTSAQKNPTAFYLCASSTLRQGTEAFFGQGTRLTVV.

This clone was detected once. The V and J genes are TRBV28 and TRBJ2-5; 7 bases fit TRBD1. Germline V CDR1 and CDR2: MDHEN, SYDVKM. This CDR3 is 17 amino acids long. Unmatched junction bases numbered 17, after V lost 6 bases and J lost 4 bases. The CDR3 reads CASSPPKTGPKGETQYF. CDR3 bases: TGTGCCAGCAGCCCTCCCAAGACAGGGCCAAAAGGAGAGACCCAGTACTTC.

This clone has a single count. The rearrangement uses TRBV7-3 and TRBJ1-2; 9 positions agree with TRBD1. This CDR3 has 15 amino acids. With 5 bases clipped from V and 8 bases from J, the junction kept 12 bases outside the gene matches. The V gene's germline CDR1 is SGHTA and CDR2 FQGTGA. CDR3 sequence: CASSPRGTGREGYTF. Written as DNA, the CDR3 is TGTGCCAGCAGCCCCCGCGGGACAGGGCGAGAAGGCTACACCTTC.

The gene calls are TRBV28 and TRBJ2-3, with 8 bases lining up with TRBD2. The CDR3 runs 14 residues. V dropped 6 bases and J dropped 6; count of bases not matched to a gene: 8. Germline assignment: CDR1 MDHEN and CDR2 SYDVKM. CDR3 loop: CASSKRGWRDTQYF. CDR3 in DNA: TGTGCCAGCAGCAAGCGGGGGTGGCGGGATACGCAGTATTTT.

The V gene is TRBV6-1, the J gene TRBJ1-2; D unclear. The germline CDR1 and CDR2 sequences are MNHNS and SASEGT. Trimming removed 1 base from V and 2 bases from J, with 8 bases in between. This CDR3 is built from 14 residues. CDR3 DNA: TGTGCCAGCAGTGAAGGCAGATTGAACTATGGCTACACCTTC. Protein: CASSEGRLNYGYTF.